The 28 T cell receptor beta chains given below trace back to one sample, sequenced in a study of T-cell memory formation after mild COVID-19. TCRdb re-derived calls from the 5' RACE reads in MiXCR, one entry per CDR3 protein. The repertoire holds 250,000 to 350,000 distinct CDR3 sequences, with 13% to 15% as singletons. The source material was PBMCs or a T cell subset sorted from them (not recorded which). These receptors were obtained from a young man who had mild COVID-19 (a few samples of this study predate the infection). Cell type and time point are not known.

The rearrangement links TRBV7-4 to TRBJ2-5; possibly TRBD2 for D (6 bases). This CDR3 is built from 16 residues. The germline V and J ends were trimmed by 1 base and 4 bases, with 16 bases remaining between them. Germline assignment: CDR1 SGHVT and CDR2 SQSDAQ. DNA for the CDR3: TGTGCCAGCAGCTTAGTCGGTGTGCGGGAAGGAGAGACCCAGTACTTC. Residues: CASSLVGVREGETQYF. The variable domain in full, completed from reference TRBV7-4 and TRBJ2-5, reads GAGVSQSPRYKVAKRGRDVALRCDSISGHVTLYWYRQTLGQGSEVLTYSQSDAQRDKSGRPSGRFSAERPERSVSTLKIQRTEQGDSAVYLCASSLVGVREGETQYFGPGTRLLVL.

The V gene is TRBV20-1, the J gene TRBJ1-5; D unclear. The CDR3 is 11 residues long. Trimming pared 3 bases from V and 5 bases from J, leaving 5 bases between. CDR1 and CDR2 from the germline V gene are DFQATT and SNEGSKA (reference sequence). Written as DNA, the CDR3 is TGCAGTGCTAGCGATTATCAGCCCCAGCATTTT. This gives the protein CSASDYQPQHF.

This clonotype has just a few counts. The gene calls are TRBV2 and TRBJ1-6; the match to TRBD1 covers 8 bases. Germline V gene lookup returns CDR1 SNHLY and CDR2 FYNNEI. The CDR3 runs to 16 residues. V shed 5 bases, J shed 10 bases, and the junction held 13 bases outside the gene matches. CDR3 nucleotide sequence: TGTGCCAGCAGTCGCACCCGGGACAGGCGGAGGTCACCCCTCCACTTT. Amino acids: CASSRTRDRRRSPLHF.

This clonotype was detected many times. The V gene is TRBV29-1, the J gene TRBJ2-7; possible D gene TRBD1, 5 bases. The CDR3 consists of 13 residues. CDR1 SQVTM and CDR2 ANQGSEA come from the germline V gene. V dropped 7 bases and J dropped 2 bases, with 15 bases sitting between them. CDR3 DNA: TGCAGCGCACTCAGGGTTGGCGCCTACGAGCAGTACTTC. It translates to CSALRVGAYEQYF.

This clonotype was seen a few times. This chain links TRBV6-5 with TRBJ2-1; a weak D match, TRBD1 (5 bases). Germline values: CDR1 MNHEY, CDR2 SVGAGI. CDR3 length: 11 amino acids. Trimming took off 7 bases at V and 14 bases at J, with 15 bases between the two ends. The DNA for the CDR3 is TGTGCCAGCACCCAGGCAGGGATAGAGTTCTTC. Translated, it gives CASTQAGIEFF.

This clonotype was counted only a few times. The J gene is TRBJ1-1, the V gene TRBV7-2; no clear D gene. Germline-derived CDR1 and CDR2 are SGHTA and FQGNSA. This CDR3 is built from 15 residues. V dropped 3 bases and J dropped 2 bases, with 13 bases sitting between them. The CDR3 here is CASSLGPGFNTEAFF. The DNA for the CDR3 is TGTGCCAGCAGCTTGGGCCCGGGCTTCAACACTGAAGCTTTCTTT. Full variable domain (missing parts from reference TRBV7-2 and TRBJ1-1): GAGVSQSPSNKVTEKGKDVELRCDPISGHTALYWYRQSLGQGLEFLIYFQGNSAPDKSGLPSDRFSAERTGGSVSTLTIQRTQQEDSAVYLCASSLGPGFNTEAFFGQGTRLTVV.

This clonotype was picked up a small number of times. V and J are TRBV5-1 and TRBJ2-7; 8 bases line up with TRBD2. The germline CDR1 and CDR2 sequences are SGHRS and YFSETQ. There are 13 residues in the CDR3. Losses at the gene ends were 3 bases for V and 5 bases for J; bases not matched to a gene: 4. CDR3 sequence: CASSSGGLNEQYF. The CDR3 DNA reads as TGCGCCAGCAGCTCGGGGGGGCTGAACGAGCAGTACTTC.

This clonotype was seen repeatedly, ten times or more. The chain is built from TRBV6-6 and TRBJ2-3; TRBD2 matches at 9 bases. The CDR3 sequence is 15 residues long. Germline lookup yields CDR1 MNHNY and CDR2 SVGAGI (reference sequence). The V gene end was trimmed by 6 bases and the J gene end by 1 base; junction bases not matched to a gene: 5. CDR3 amino acids: CASRVSGGGTDTQYF. The CDR3 DNA sequence: TGTGCCAGCAGAGTTAGCGGGGGAGGCACAGATACGCAGTATTTT.

There are a few counts of this clonotype. This chain links TRBV2 with TRBJ2-1; D is ambiguous. Germline CDR1 is SNHLY and CDR2 is FYNNEI. V shed 6 bases and J shed 6 bases, with 6 bases lying between them. This CDR3 has 11 amino acids. CDR3 bases: TGTGCCAGCAGCAACACCAATGAGCAGTTCTTC. Protein: CASSNTNEQFF.

This clonotype was counted at least ten times. The chain recombines TRBV6-5 with TRBJ2-1; 8 bases align to TRBD2. Germline V gene data show CDR1 as MNHEY and CDR2 as SVGAGI. This CDR3 is 16 amino acids long. V lost 1 base, J lost 1 base, and 3 bases stayed unmatched. CDR3 residues: CASSYLASGSYNEQFF. CDR3 sequence (DNA): TGTGCCAGCAGTTACTTAGCTAGCGGGTCCTACAATGAGCAGTTCTTC.

Only a few counts were recorded for this clonotype. The chain uses TRBV5-1 and TRBJ2-2, with D tentatively TRBD2 (6 bases). The CDR3 runs to 14 residues. The germline CDR1 and CDR2 sequences are SGHRS and YFSETQ. Trimming cost V 5 bases and J 7 bases, with 15 bases left between them. The CDR3 DNA reads as TGCGCCAGCAGTGGGCCGGAAGCGGGCGGGGAGCTGTTTTTT. Amino acids: CASSGPEAGGELFF.

The rearrangement links TRBV5-8 to TRBJ2-3, with TRBD2 as a possible D gene (6 bases). V dropped 4 bases and J dropped 11 bases, with 14 bases sitting between them. Per germline, CDR1 SGHTS and CDR2 YDEGEE. The CDR3 has 12 residues. In nucleotides, the CDR3 is TGTGCCAGCAGCCGGTGGGGGGAAGGGCAGTATTTT. It translates to CASSRWGEGQYF.

In its sample, this clonotype was seen a few times. This chain connects TRBV20-1 to TRBJ2-3, with 7 nucleotides matching TRBD2. The CDR3 is 13 residues long. V lost 5 bases, J lost 2 bases, and 4 bases stayed unmatched. Germline CDR1 DFQATT, CDR2 SNEGSKA (reference sequence). CDR3 DNA: TGCAGTGCTCGAAGGGACTACACAGATACGCAGTATTTT. Its translation is CSARRDYTDTQYF.

As concerns this clonotype: The germline gene is not matched at one end of the junction; a read error may be the cause. The CDR3 protein is CASRLPGGSSF. Written as DNA, the CDR3 is TGTGCCAGCAGGCTCCCCGGGGGCTCGAGTTTC. The V gene is TRBV2, the J gene TRBJ2-5; TRBD1 or TRBD2 may be the D gene (6 bases each). CDR1 is SNHLY, CDR2 FYNNEI, per germline. The CDR3 spans 11 residues.

The chain joins TRBV6-1 to TRBJ2-5; 7 nucleotides agree with TRBD1. Losses at the gene ends were 3 bases for V and 2 bases for J; bases not matched to a gene: 6. Germline CDR1 is MNHNS and CDR2 is SASEGT. The CDR3 spans 15 residues. The CDR3 is CASSEVTGVQETQYF. CDR3 coding DNA: TGTGCCAGCAGTGAGGTAACAGGGGTACAAGAGACCCAGTACTTC.

This clonotype showed up just a few times. The CDR3: CASSPPVTGELFF. The CDR3, as DNA: TGTGCCAGCAGCCCTCCGGTCACCGGGGAGCTGTTTTTT. The V call is TRBV3-1, the J call TRBJ2-2; no definite D call. The germline CDR1 and CDR2 sequences are LGHDT and YNNKEL (reference sequence). The CDR3 loop spans 13 amino acids. Trimming cost V 4 bases and J 4 bases, with 7 bases left between them. The whole variable domain, remainder taken from reference TRBV3-1 and TRBJ2-2, is DTAVSQTPKYLVTQMGNDKSIKCEQNLGHDTMYWYKQDSKKFLKIMFSYNNKELIINETVPNRFSPKSPDKAHLNLHINSLELGDSAVYFCASSPPVTGELFFGEGSRLTVL.

A few counts support this clonotype. The chain carries TRBV9 and TRBJ2-3, with 9 bases identical to TRBD2. The CDR3 covers 16 residues. Germline V gene data show CDR1 as SGDLS and CDR2 as YYNGEE. Unmatched junction bases numbered 4, after V lost 0 bases and J lost 2 bases. CDR3 DNA sequence: TGTGCCAGCAGCGTAGTTGCGGGGGGGATCACAGATACGCAGTATTTT. This codes for CASSVVAGGITDTQYF.

V usage is TRBV29-1 and J usage is TRBJ1-1, with D possibly being TRBD1 (6 bases). The CDR3 is 13 residues long. Trimming removed 6 bases from V and 4 bases from J, with 15 bases in between. CDR1 and CDR2 (germline): SQVTM, ANQGSEA. CDR3 region: CSVIRQESTEAFF. The CDR3 DNA reads TGCAGCGTCATACGACAGGAGAGCACTGAAGCTTTCTTT. The variable domain in full, with the rest retrieved from reference TRBV29-1 and TRBJ1-1, is SAVISQKPSRDICQRGTSLTIQCQVDSQVTMMFWYRQQPGQSLTLIATANQGSEATYESGFVIDKFPISRPNLTFSTLTVSNMSPEDSSIYLCSVIRQESTEAFFGQGTRLTVV.

CDR3 bases: TGCGCCAGCAGCCAAGTTCCCTCAGACACCCCTGAAGCTTTCTTT. Its translation: CASSQVPSDTPEAFF. The rearrangement joins TRBV4-3 to TRBJ1-1; D is undetermined. There are 15 residues in the CDR3. Germline loops: CDR1 LGHNA, CDR2 YSLEER. Trimming cost V 1 base and J 6 bases, with 15 bases left between them.

As DNA, the CDR3 is TGCGCCAGCAGTTTCGGGTTGGGACTAGCGGCCTACGAGCAGTACTTC. Translated, it gives CASSFGLGLAAYEQYF. This chain uses TRBV5-1 with TRBJ2-7; 11 bases are shared with TRBD2. The ends lost 5 bases at V and 2 bases at J; junction bases unmatched: 9. Looked up from germline, CDR1 is SGHRS and CDR2 is YFSETQ. The CDR3 extends over 16 amino acids.

This clonotype has just a few counts. The rearrangement joins TRBV5-1 to TRBJ1-1, with TRBD1 matching over 8 bases. The CDR3 runs 14 residues. Germline CDR1 SGHRS, CDR2 YFSETQ. Losses at the gene ends were 0 bases for V and 4 bases for J; bases not matched to a gene: 2. CDR3 protein: CASSLDGQGTEAFF. The CDR3 DNA sequence: TGCGCCAGCAGCTTGGACGGACAGGGCACTGAAGCTTTCTTT.

This clonotype has just a few counts. The chain employs TRBV5-1 and TRBJ2-4, with 12 bases matching TRBD2. The CDR3 sequence is 18 residues long. The germline CDR1 and CDR2 sequences are SGHRS and YFSETQ. V dropped 4 bases and J dropped 8; count of bases not matched to a gene: 16. In DNA form, the CDR3 reads TGCGCCAGCAGCCCCGCCGTAGGGGGACTAGCGGGTCGAGACATTCAGTACTTC. Its protein product is CASSPAVGGLAGRDIQYF.

Ten or more counts support this clonotype. V usage is TRBV29-1 and J usage is TRBJ2-5; D may be TRBD2 (5 bases). The CDR3 loop spans 13 amino acids. The germline V gene has CDR1 SQVTM and CDR2 ANQGSEA. V was shortened by 1 base and J by 4 bases, with 10 bases between the two germline ends. The CDR3 nucleotides read TGCAGCGTTGAAGGGCGCGAGGGAGAGACCCAGTACTTC. Its translation: CSVEGREGETQYF.

This clonotype was found many times. The chain recombines TRBV28 with TRBJ1-2, with D perhaps TRBD1 (6 bases). There are 15 residues in the CDR3. V was pared by 6 bases and J by 2 bases, with 16 bases between. The germline gives CDR1 MDHEN, CDR2 SYDVKM. The CDR3 here is CASSPPDRQNYGYTF. Here the CDR3 DNA reads TGTGCCAGCAGCCCCCCTGACAGGCAGAACTATGGCTACACCTTC.

Comment on this clonotype: The junction does not match germline at one end; this may be a read error. The rearrangement joins TRBV4-1 to TRBJ2-3; D is undetermined. The CDR3 is 16 amino acids. Germline CDR1 reads MGHRA; CDR2 reads YSYEKL. For the CDR3, the DNA is TGCGCCAGAAGCCAGAAACACCCGACCCTCACAGATACGCAGTATTTT. Its protein product is CARSQKHPTLTDTQYF.

This clonotype occurred a few times. For the CDR3, the DNA is TGTGCCAGCTCACCAACGGCAGGGAAGTACACCGGGGAGCTGTTTTTT. Protein: CASSPTAGKYTGELFF. The gene calls are TRBV18 and TRBJ2-2; maybe TRBD1 (5 bases). Trimming shortened V by 2 bases and J by 3 bases, and 13 bases separated the two germline ends. The CDR3 runs 16 residues. Per the germline V gene, CDR1 is KGHSH and CDR2 is LQKENI.

The chain is built from TRBV5-1 and TRBJ1-4; D possibly corresponds to TRBD1 (5 bases). V gave up 3 bases and J gave up 0 bases, with 12 bases separating them. CDR3 length equals 16 residues. Germline V gene data show CDR1 as SGHRS and CDR2 as YFSETQ. CDR3 nucleotide sequence: TGCGCCAGCAGCTACACCGGGGCAGCAACTAATGAAAAACTGTTTTTT. This translates into CASSYTGAATNEKLFF.

This clonotype was seen a handful of times. V gene TRBV12-3 or TRBV12-4 combines with J gene TRBJ1-2; 7 nucleotides align to TRBD1. CDR3 length: 13 residues. J lost 5 bases, V lost 9 bases, and 9 bases had no gene match. Here the CDR3 DNA reads TGTGCCAGTCGCGGGACAGCCTTATATGGCTACACCTTC. It specifies CASRGTALYGYTF.